The clone carrying this T cell receptor (beta chain) was counted once. The data were taken from a study of OX40 agonist ivuxolimab in advanced cancers. Profiled with immunoSEQ multiplex PCR; TCRdb holds only in-frame clones, not every one. This sample has about 67,000 clones; almost 85% occur once, and the top ten carry about 5.1%. Germline CDR1 is SNHLY and CDR2 is FYNNEI. With 11 bases removed from V and 3 bases from J, the gap between germline ends came to 14 bases. The CDR3 runs 14 residues. The gene calls are TRBV2 and TRBJ1-6, with TRBD1 as a possible D gene (6 bases). This specimen consisted of CD4+ or CD8+ T cells sorted from blood, obtained in a trial of the OX40 agonist ivuxolimab. This sequence originates from an adult with an advanced solid tumor such as melanoma, head and neck, liver or kidney cancer. The CDR3 reads CAGALTGYNSPLHF. The DNA for the CDR3 is TGTGCCGGAGCCTTGACAGGCTATAATTCACCCCTCCACTTT.